This T cell receptor beta chain was recovered during a study of T cells in Graves' hyperthyroidism and ophthalmopathy. The CDR3 spans 18 residues. Germline V gives CDR1 MDHEN, CDR2 SYDVKM. J gave up 0 bases and V 6 bases, and 5 bases lay outside the gene matches. In its sample, this clonotype was seen many times. Amplified TCR beta CDR3 regions derived from RNA transcripts. First-round RT-PCR with HTBI primers amplified the TCR CDR3 region. TCRdb itself ran the multiplex PCR reads through MiXCR, one entry per CDR3 protein. The sample has about 640,000 distinct CDR3 sequences, more than 14% seen once; the top ten hold 12%.

The rearrangement joins TRBV28 to TRBJ2-6, with 13 bases aligning to TRBD2. This clonotype was obtained from a woman between 45 and 60 years old with Graves' ophthalmopathy. Material: blood. CDR3 loop: CASRPTSGRVSGANVLTF. The CDR3 nucleotides read TGTGCCAGCAGACCAACTAGCGGGAGGGTCTCTGGGGCCAACGTCCTGACTTTC.